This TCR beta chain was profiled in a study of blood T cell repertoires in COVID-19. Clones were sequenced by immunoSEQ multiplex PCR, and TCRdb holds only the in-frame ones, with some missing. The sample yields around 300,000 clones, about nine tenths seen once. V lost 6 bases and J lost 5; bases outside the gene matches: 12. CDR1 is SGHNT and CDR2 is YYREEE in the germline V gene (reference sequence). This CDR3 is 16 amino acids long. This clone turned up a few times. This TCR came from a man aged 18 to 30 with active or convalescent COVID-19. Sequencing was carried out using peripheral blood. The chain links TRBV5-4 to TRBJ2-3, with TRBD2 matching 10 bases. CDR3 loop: CASTSKLAGLGDTQYF. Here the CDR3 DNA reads TGTGCCAGCACCTCGAAACTAGCGGGACTAGGAGATACGCAGTATTTT. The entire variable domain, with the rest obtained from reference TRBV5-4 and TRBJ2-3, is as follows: ETGVTQSPTHLIKTRGQQVTLRCSSQSGHNTVSWYQQALGQGPQFIFQYYREEENGRGNFPPRFSGLQFPNYSSELNVNALELDDSALYLCASTSKLAGLGDTQYFGPGTRLTVL.